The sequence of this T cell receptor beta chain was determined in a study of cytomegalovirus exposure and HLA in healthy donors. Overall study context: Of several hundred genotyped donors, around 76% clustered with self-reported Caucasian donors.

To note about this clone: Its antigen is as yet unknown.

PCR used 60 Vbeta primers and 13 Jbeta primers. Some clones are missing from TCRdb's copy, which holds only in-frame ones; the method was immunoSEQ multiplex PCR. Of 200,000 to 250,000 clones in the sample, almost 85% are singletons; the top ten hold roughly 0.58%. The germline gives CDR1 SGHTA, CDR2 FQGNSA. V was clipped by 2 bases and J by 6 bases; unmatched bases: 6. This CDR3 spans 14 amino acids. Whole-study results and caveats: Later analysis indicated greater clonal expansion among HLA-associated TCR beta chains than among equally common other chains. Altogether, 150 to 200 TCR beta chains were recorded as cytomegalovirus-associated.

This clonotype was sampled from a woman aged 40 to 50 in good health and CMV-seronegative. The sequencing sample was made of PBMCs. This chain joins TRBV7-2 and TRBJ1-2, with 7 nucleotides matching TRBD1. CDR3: CASSLSPTGNGYTF. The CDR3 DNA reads TGTGCCAGCAGCTTATCCCCGACAGGGAATGGCTACACCTTC.